Listed below are T cell receptor beta chains from one sample, sequenced in a study of blood T cell repertoires in COVID-19. Only in-frame clones appear in the TCRdb table, and some are missing; sequencing was by immunoSEQ multiplex PCR. This sample carries roughly 80,000 clones, about four fifths of them seen once, and the ten largest clones take 12%. The material sequenced was peripheral blood. Every receptor here comes from a human donor in a cohort sampled during active COVID-19. CDR3s include the opening cysteine and the closing phenylalanine or tryptophan. The order of the fields is clone size, J gene, V gene, D gene, CDR3 DNA, CDR3 protein. A D gene is named only where the DNA matches it firmly. Clone size is given for some rows only: seen once, a few or many times, or a class if the clone is expanded.

abundance: .; j_gene: TRBJ2-1; v_gene: TRBV29-1; d_gene: .; CDR3nt: TGCAGCGCCGCAGGAAACAATGAGCAGTTCTTC; CDR3aa: CSAAGNNEQFF
abundance: few; j_gene: TRBJ1-2; v_gene: TRBV18; d_gene: .; CDR3nt: TGTGCCAGCTCCGAAGTAGACAAGCAGGGAGGCTACACCTTC; CDR3aa: CASSEVDKQGGYTF
abundance: .; j_gene: TRBJ1-4; v_gene: TRBV5-1; d_gene: .; CDR3nt: TGCGCCAGCAGCTTGGAAGCTCGGAGTGAAAAACTGTTTTTT; CDR3aa: CASSLEARSEKLFF
abundance: .; j_gene: TRBJ1-2; v_gene: TRBV30; d_gene: .; CDR3nt: TGTGCCTGGAAAGACAGGAACTATGGCTACACCTTC; CDR3aa: CAWKDRNYGYTF
abundance: .; j_gene: TRBJ1-6; v_gene: TRBV30; d_gene: TRBD1; CDR3nt: TGTGCCTGGAGTGGAGGGACAGGACGTGTACGTAATTCACCCCTCCACTTT; CDR3aa: CAWSGGTGRVRNSPLHF
abundance: .; j_gene: TRBJ2-1; v_gene: TRBV5-1; d_gene: TRBD1; CDR3nt: TGCGCCAGCAGCATACAGGGGGAAGGTCCCTACAATGAGCAGTTCTTC; CDR3aa: CASSIQGEGPYNEQFF
abundance: .; j_gene: TRBJ2-5; v_gene: TRBV3-1/TRBV3-2; d_gene: .; CDR3nt: TGTGCCAGCAGCCAACCCAGGGGAGGGGAGACCCAGTACTTC; CDR3aa: CASSQPRGGETQYF
abundance: few; j_gene: TRBJ1-2; v_gene: TRBV4-1; d_gene: TRBD1; CDR3nt: TGCGCCAGCAGCTTTGGACAGGGATTCATCTATGGCTACACCTTC; CDR3aa: CASSFGQGFIYGYTF
abundance: .; j_gene: TRBJ1-1; v_gene: TRBV4-1; d_gene: .; CDR3nt: TGCGCCAGCAGCCAAGAGTCTATGAGACAGAACGCCGGAGCTTTCTTT; CDR3aa: CASSQESMRQNAGAFF
abundance: .; j_gene: TRBJ1-3; v_gene: TRBV19; d_gene: .; CDR3nt: TGTGCCAGTAAACTGGGGGGGAACTCTGGAAACACCATATATTTT; CDR3aa: CASKLGGNSGNTIYF
abundance: .; j_gene: TRBJ2-2; v_gene: TRBV20-1; d_gene: .; CDR3nt: TGCAGTGCGGAGTACACCGGGGAGCTGTTTTTT; CDR3aa: CSAEYTGELFF
abundance: .; j_gene: TRBJ2-7; v_gene: TRBV9; d_gene: .; CDR3nt: TGTGCCAGCGCTAGGGGAGGGGGAAGCTCCTACGAGCAGTACTTC; CDR3aa: CASARGGGSSYEQYF
abundance: .; j_gene: TRBJ2-1; v_gene: TRBV5-1; d_gene: TRBD2; CDR3nt: TGCGCCAGCAGCTTTAGTCTGGCTAGCGGGGGCAATGAGCAGTTCTTC; CDR3aa: CASSFSLASGGNEQFF
abundance: .; j_gene: TRBJ2-7; v_gene: TRBV28; d_gene: TRBD1; CDR3nt: TGTGCCAGCCGCACTCCCGGGACAGGGGTTCACGAGCAGTACTTC; CDR3aa: CASRTPGTGVHEQYF
abundance: .; j_gene: TRBJ1-6; v_gene: TRBV11-2; d_gene: .; CDR3nt: TGTGCCAGCAGCCCCGAAGCTTACGGTGAGGGCTCCTATAATTCACCCCTCCACTTT; CDR3aa: CASSPEAYGEGSYNSPLHF
abundance: .; j_gene: TRBJ1-3; v_gene: TRBV30; d_gene: .; CDR3nt: TGTGCCTGGGGTGACCGGGAGGGGCGCGGAAACACCATATATTTT; CDR3aa: CAWGDREGRGNTIYF
abundance: once; j_gene: TRBJ2-1; v_gene: TRBV5-1; d_gene: .; CDR3nt: TGCGCCAGCATGGTATCTCCGGGAGTAGTGAATGAGCAGTTCTTC; CDR3aa: CASMVSPGVVNEQFF
abundance: .; j_gene: TRBJ2-3; v_gene: TRBV5-1; d_gene: TRBD1; CDR3nt: TGCGCCAGCAGCTTGGGTAGGTCAGGGACAGGGCGCACAGATACGCAGTATTTT; CDR3aa: CASSLGRSGTGRTDTQYF
abundance: .; j_gene: TRBJ2-7; v_gene: TRBV18; d_gene: TRBD1; CDR3nt: TGTGCCAGCTCCCTACAGGGGGACGAGCAGTACTTC; CDR3aa: CASSLQGDEQYF
abundance: .; j_gene: TRBJ2-7; v_gene: TRBV27; d_gene: .; CDR3nt: TGTGCCAGCAGTTCAACCTTAAGGGGGGGGGCCTACGAGCAGTACTTC; CDR3aa: CASSSTLRGGAYEQYF
abundance: .; j_gene: TRBJ1-2; v_gene: TRBV19; d_gene: TRBD1; CDR3nt: TGTGCCAGTAGACGGACAGGCCTTAGTCGAGGCTACACCTTC; CDR3aa: CASRRTGLSRGYTF
abundance: .; j_gene: TRBJ1-1; v_gene: TRBV3-1/TRBV3-2; d_gene: TRBD1; CDR3nt: TGTGCCAGCAGCCTGGGACAGGAAGCTTTCTTT; CDR3aa: CASSLGQEAFF
abundance: .; j_gene: TRBJ2-7; v_gene: TRBV5-6; d_gene: .; CDR3nt: TGTGCCAGCAGCCTTCAGGGGGGCCACGAGCAGTACTTC; CDR3aa: CASSLQGGHEQYF
abundance: .; j_gene: TRBJ2-3; v_gene: TRBV29-1; d_gene: TRBD1; CDR3nt: TGCAGCGTTTTGACAGGGGGGTATACGCAGTATTTT; CDR3aa: CSVLTGGYTQYF
abundance: .; j_gene: TRBJ1-4; v_gene: TRBV6-5; d_gene: .; CDR3nt: TGTGCCAGCAGCTTGAACAGGGTGGGCGAAAAACTGTTTTTT; CDR3aa: CASSLNRVGEKLFF
abundance: once; j_gene: TRBJ2-2; v_gene: TRBV18; d_gene: TRBD2; CDR3nt: TGTGCCAGCTCACCCCCCAGCGGGAGAGACACCGGGGAGCTGTTTTTT; CDR3aa: CASSPPSGRDTGELFF
abundance: .; j_gene: TRBJ2-7; v_gene: TRBV6-6; d_gene: .; CDR3nt: TGTGCCAGCAGCCGGAGTGGTTTCGGCGAGCAGTACTTC; CDR3aa: CASSRSGFGEQYF
abundance: .; j_gene: TRBJ1-1; v_gene: TRBV7-8; d_gene: TRBD1; CDR3nt: TGTGCCAGCACCTACCTGTGGGACAGGGAGGGGAACACTGAAGCTTTCTTT; CDR3aa: CASTYLWDREGNTEAFF
abundance: .; j_gene: TRBJ1-1; v_gene: TRBV18; d_gene: .; CDR3nt: TGTGCCAGCTCACCATCGGGGGACACTGAAGCTTTCTTT; CDR3aa: CASSPSGDTEAFF
abundance: .; j_gene: TRBJ2-3; v_gene: TRBV2; d_gene: .; CDR3nt: TGTGCCAGCAGTGAAAGGCGGTTCACAGATACGCAGTATTTT; CDR3aa: CASSERRFTDTQYF
abundance: .; j_gene: TRBJ2-5; v_gene: TRBV5-6; d_gene: .; CDR3nt: TGTGCCAGCAGCTGGCGTTATCTGCGGGGGCCGCAAGAGACCCAGTACTTC; CDR3aa: CASSWRYLRGPQETQYF
abundance: .; j_gene: TRBJ2-7; v_gene: TRBV7-2; d_gene: .; CDR3nt: TGTGCCAGCAGCTTGAGAGGGGGGGCCTACGAGCAGTACTTC; CDR3aa: CASSLRGGAYEQYF
abundance: .; j_gene: TRBJ1-6; v_gene: TRBV5-5; d_gene: .; CDR3nt: TGTGCCAGCAGGCGGGAGAGCTCCTATAATTCACCCCTCCACTTT; CDR3aa: CASRRESSYNSPLHF
abundance: once; j_gene: TRBJ2-2; v_gene: TRBV20-1; d_gene: .; CDR3nt: TGCAGTGCTAGTAGTGGGGGCGCGTTGTTCGGGGAGCTGTTTTTT; CDR3aa: CSASSGGALFGELFF
abundance: once; j_gene: TRBJ2-7; v_gene: TRBV24-1; d_gene: .; CDR3nt: TGTGCCACCGTTGAAGGGGCAACTTTCTACGAGCAGTACTTC; CDR3aa: CATVEGATFYEQYF
abundance: .; j_gene: TRBJ2-1; v_gene: TRBV10-3; d_gene: .; CDR3nt: TGTGCCATCAGGGGTCCAGCAGGGGCGGCTGGGGATGAGCAGTTCTTC; CDR3aa: CAIRGPAGAAGDEQFF
abundance: once; j_gene: TRBJ2-1; v_gene: TRBV3-1/TRBV3-2; d_gene: TRBD1; CDR3nt: TGTGCCAGCAGCCGGACAGGAGCCTACCTCTACTTCTTC; CDR3aa: CASSRTGAYLYFF
abundance: few; j_gene: TRBJ2-7; v_gene: TRBV2; d_gene: TRBD1; CDR3nt: TGTGCCAGCAACTTAGACAGGGATGTCATTTACTTC; CDR3aa: CASNLDRDVIYF
abundance: .; j_gene: TRBJ1-6; v_gene: TRBV30; d_gene: .; CDR3nt: TGTGCCTGGAGTGTGCAGGGAAATTCACCCCTCCACTTT; CDR3aa: CAWSVQGNSPLHF
abundance: .; j_gene: TRBJ2-1; v_gene: TRBV7-3; d_gene: TRBD2; CDR3nt: TGTGCCAGCAGCTTACTCGGGACTAGCGGAGACAATGAGCAGTTCTTC; CDR3aa: CASSLLGTSGDNEQFF
abundance: .; j_gene: TRBJ1-2; v_gene: TRBV2; d_gene: TRBD1; CDR3nt: TGTGCCAGCAGGGGACAGGGCAACTATGGCTACACCTTC; CDR3aa: CASRGQGNYGYTF
abundance: .; j_gene: TRBJ2-3; v_gene: TRBV5-5; d_gene: .; CDR3nt: TGTGCCAGCAGTAAGACGGGGGGCCCGGCAGATACGCAGTATTTT; CDR3aa: CASSKTGGPADTQYF
abundance: .; j_gene: TRBJ2-3; v_gene: TRBV2; d_gene: TRBD2; CDR3nt: TGTGCCAGCAGTGATCTGCTAGCGGGGGGGCCAGATACGCAGTATTTT; CDR3aa: CASSDLLAGGPDTQYF
abundance: .; j_gene: TRBJ2-3; v_gene: TRBV11-2; d_gene: TRBD1; CDR3nt: TGTGCCAGTTCAGGGGGCGGGGGCACAGATACGCAGTATTTT; CDR3aa: CASSGGGGTDTQYF
abundance: .; j_gene: TRBJ1-2; v_gene: TRBV19; d_gene: TRBD1; CDR3nt: TGTGCCAGTAGACTAAGAGGGGGCGAGGGAGGCTACACCTTC; CDR3aa: CASRLRGGEGGYTF
abundance: once; j_gene: TRBJ1-4; v_gene: TRBV6-5; d_gene: TRBD1; CDR3nt: TGTGCCAGCAGTCCTACAGGGGGAAGTGAAAAACTGTTTTTT; CDR3aa: CASSPTGGSEKLFF
abundance: few; j_gene: TRBJ1-1; v_gene: TRBV19; d_gene: .; CDR3nt: TGTGCCAGTAGTGTCGAGCGGGCCACTGAAGCTTTCTTT; CDR3aa: CASSVERATEAFF
abundance: .; j_gene: TRBJ2-1; v_gene: TRBV2; d_gene: TRBD2; CDR3nt: TGTGCCAGCAGGGAAACTAGCGGGGGGACCAATGAGCAGTTCTTC; CDR3aa: CASRETSGGTNEQFF
abundance: .; j_gene: TRBJ2-3; v_gene: TRBV6-2/TRBV6-3; d_gene: TRBD2; CDR3nt: TGTGCCAGCAGTTCACGGACTAGCGGGAGGGTCACAGATACGCAGTATTTT; CDR3aa: CASSSRTSGRVTDTQYF
abundance: .; j_gene: TRBJ2-3; v_gene: TRBV15; d_gene: TRBD1; CDR3nt: TGTGCCACCAGCAGCCGCACAGGGGCAGACCCAGATACGCAGTATTTT; CDR3aa: CATSSRTGADPDTQYF
abundance: .; j_gene: TRBJ1-2; v_gene: TRBV4-1; d_gene: .; CDR3nt: TGCGCCAGCAGCGAACCTTCGGGTGTCCTATATGGCTACACCTTC; CDR3aa: CASSEPSGVLYGYTF
abundance: .; j_gene: TRBJ1-2; v_gene: TRBV27; d_gene: TRBD1; CDR3nt: TGTGCCAGCAGTTTATCGATGAGACAGGGGGCGACGAGGGGCTACACCTTC; CDR3aa: CASSLSMRQGATRGYTF
abundance: .; j_gene: TRBJ2-5; v_gene: TRBV7-7; d_gene: TRBD2; CDR3nt: TGTGCTAGCAGCTTAGAGTATGGGCGGGAGGAGACCCAGTACTTC; CDR3aa: CASSLEYGREETQYF
abundance: .; j_gene: TRBJ2-5; v_gene: TRBV6-2/TRBV6-3; d_gene: TRBD2; CDR3nt: TGTGCCAGCAGTGCCCGGACTAGCGGAATCTTTCAAGAGACCCAGTACTTC; CDR3aa: CASSARTSGIFQETQYF
abundance: .; j_gene: TRBJ2-2; v_gene: TRBV11-2; d_gene: TRBD1; CDR3nt: TGTGCCAGCAGCTTCCAATCCCAGGGGGCTGTCACCGGGGAGCTGTTTTTT; CDR3aa: CASSFQSQGAVTGELFF